Following are 8 T cell receptor beta chains from one sample sequenced in a study of patients and donors after allogeneic stem cell transplantation. Via MiXCR, TCRdb re-called the RT-PCR reads, giving one row per CDR3 protein. The repertoire holds 200,000 to 250,000 distinct CDR3 sequences, with 13% to 15% as singletons. The sample consisted of blood, either unsorted or a sorted T cell fraction (not recorded which). These receptor sequences come from a human donor who was either an allogeneic HSCT recipient or a stem cell or donor lymphocyte infusion donor (not recorded which). It is not recorded whose cells these are; they may come from a transplant donor.

The chain combines TRBV4-3 with TRBJ2-7; 10 bases are a match to TRBD2. The CDR3 extends over 18 amino acids. The V and J ends lost 0 bases and 0 bases, in that order; junction bases with no gene match: 8. In germline, CDR1 is LGHNA, CDR2 YSLEER. CDR3 residues: CASSQDGLAGDVSYEQYF. The CDR3 nucleotides are TGCGCCAGCAGCCAAGATGGTCTAGCGGGGGACGTCTCCTACGAGCAGTACTTC.

J is TRBJ1-1 and V is TRBV9, with no clear D. This CDR3 is 13 amino acids long. V dropped 0 bases and J dropped 1 base, with 4 bases sitting between them. Looked up from germline, CDR1 is SGDLS and CDR2 is YYNGEE. Here the CDR3 DNA reads TGTGCCAGCAGCGTAGTACAGAACACTGAAGCTTTCTTT. It encodes CASSVVQNTEAFF.

This clonotype was found a few times. The gene calls are TRBV12-3 or TRBV12-4 and TRBJ2-5; a possible D gene is TRBD2 (5 bases). The CDR3 covers 17 residues. Trimming took off 2 bases at V and 5 bases at J, with 21 bases between the two ends. In DNA, the CDR3 is TGTGCCAGCAGTTTACTCCAACTAGGACGGGATATGGAGACCCAGTACTTC. Translation gives CASSLLQLGRDMETQYF.

This clonotype appeared many times. V usage is TRBV7-2 and J usage is TRBJ1-2, with TRBD1 matching 7 bases. Germline-derived CDR1 and CDR2 are SGHTA and FQGNSA. J lost 7 bases, V lost 2 bases, and 10 bases had no gene match. The CDR3 is made up of 15 amino acids. The CDR3 here is CASSLLKTGAVGYTF. CDR3 nucleotides: TGTGCCAGCAGCTTACTCAAAACAGGGGCGGTTGGCTACACCTTC. Full variable domain (rest looked up from reference TRBV7-2 and TRBJ1-2): GAGVSQSPSNKVTEKGKDVELRCDPISGHTALYWYRQSLGQGLEFLIYFQGNSAPDKSGLPSDRFSAERTGGSVSTLTIQRTQQEDSAVYLCASSLLKTGAVGYTFGSGTRLTVV.

The V and J genes are TRBV12-3 or TRBV12-4 and TRBJ1-2; D is undetermined. The CDR3 runs to 13 residues. Between the trimmed V and J ends, which lost 9 bases and 4 bases, there was a span of 15 bases. The CDR3 DNA is TGTGCCAGTACCCAGGATTATGGCTATGGCTACACCTTC. Translation: CASTQDYGYGYTF.

This clonotype was detected ten times or more. The rearrangement joins TRBV4-1 to TRBJ1-5, with a tentative D call TRBD1 (5 bases). The CDR3 covers 16 residues. V was trimmed by 0 bases and J by 6 bases, leaving 15 bases between them. From germline, CDR1 is MGHRA and CDR2 YSYEKL. The CDR3 DNA reads as TGCGCCAGCAGCCAAGATGGGGCCATTCGGGGTCAGCCCCAGCATTTT. Encoded protein: CASSQDGAIRGQPQHF.

The chain uses TRBV30 and TRBJ1-2; D remains ambiguous. The CDR3 loop spans 13 amino acids. Per the germline V gene, CDR1 is GTSNPN and CDR2 is SVGIG (reference sequence). The V end lost 2 bases, the J end lost 4 bases, and 11 bases lay between the germline ends. The CDR3, as DNA: TGTGCCTGGAGTTGGGCGGTCAGCTATGGCTACACCTTC. It specifies CAWSWAVSYGYTF.

The rearrangement uses TRBV6-2 or TRBV6-3 and TRBJ2-3; 9 bases are shared with TRBD2. V shed 7 bases, J shed 5 bases, and the junction held 10 bases outside the gene matches. CDR3 length equals 15 residues. CDR1 is MNHEY and CDR2 is SVGEGT in the germline V gene. The CDR3 loop is CASKVGIAGVDTQYF. CDR3 nucleotide sequence: TGTGCCAGCAAGGTCGGGATAGCGGGGGTAGATACGCAGTATTTT.